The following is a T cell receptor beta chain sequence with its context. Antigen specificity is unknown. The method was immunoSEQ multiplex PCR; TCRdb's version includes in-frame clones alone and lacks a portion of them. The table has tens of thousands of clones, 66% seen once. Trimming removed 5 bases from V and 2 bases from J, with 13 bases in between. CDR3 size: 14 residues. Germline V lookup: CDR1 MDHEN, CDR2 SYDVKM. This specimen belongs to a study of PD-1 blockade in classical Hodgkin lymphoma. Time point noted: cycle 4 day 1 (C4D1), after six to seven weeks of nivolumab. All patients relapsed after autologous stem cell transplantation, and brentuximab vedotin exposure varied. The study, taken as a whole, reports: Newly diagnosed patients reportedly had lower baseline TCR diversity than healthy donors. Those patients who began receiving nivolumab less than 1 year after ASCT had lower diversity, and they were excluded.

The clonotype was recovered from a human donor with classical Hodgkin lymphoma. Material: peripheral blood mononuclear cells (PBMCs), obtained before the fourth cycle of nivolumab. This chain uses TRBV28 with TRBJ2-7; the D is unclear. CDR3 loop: CASSPPITAYEQYF. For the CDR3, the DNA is TGTGCCAGCAGTCCCCCGATTACGGCCTACGAGCAGTACTTC. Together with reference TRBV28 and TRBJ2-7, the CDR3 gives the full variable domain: DVKVTQSSRYLVKRTGEKVFLECVQDMDHENMFWYRQDPGLGLRLIYFSYDVKMKEKGDIPEGYSVSREKKERFSLILESASTNQTSMYLCASSPPITAYEQYFGPGTRLTVT.